A selection of T cell receptor beta chains follows, all from one sample in a study of post-analysis software for immune sequencing data. TCRdb analysed the PCR reads with MiXCR anew, one entry per CDR3 protein. The repertoire holds about 260,000 distinct CDR3 sequences, with 36% as singletons. The specimen was blood. The receptors stem from a girl aged 5 to 17 with multiple sclerosis. The CDR3 runs from the conserved cysteine through the conserved F or W. The D gene is left open where the match is weak. A row's size may be missing; if present it is once, few, many or a size class.

size: NA
J: TRBJ1-2
V: TRBV5-1
D: NA
CDR3: CASSLIREGYGYTF
DNA: TGCGCCAGCAGCTTGATTAGGGAAGGCTATGGCTACACCTTC

size: many
J: TRBJ1-5
V: TRBV28
D: NA
CDR3: CASSLMDQPQHF
DNA: TGTGCCAGCAGTTTAATGGATCAGCCCCAGCATTTT

size: NA
J: TRBJ2-3
V: TRBV10-3
D: TRBD2
CDR3: CAISSTVGTRGTDTQYF
DNA: TGTGCCATCAGTTCAACTGTCGGGACTAGGGGCACAGATACGCAGTATTTT

size: many
J: TRBJ2-1
V: TRBV7-9
D: TRBD2
CDR3: CASSPPGAGGNEQFF
DNA: TGTGCCAGCAGCCCGCCGGGAGCGGGAGGCAATGAGCAGTTCTTC

size: many
J: TRBJ2-1
V: TRBV16
D: NA
CDR3: CASSQWGNEQFF
DNA: TGTGCCAGCAGCCAATGGGGTAATGAGCAGTTCTTC

size: few
J: TRBJ1-5
V: TRBV6-1
D: NA
CDR3: CASSEGYLYSNQPQHF
DNA: TGTGCCAGCAGTGAGGGCTACCTCTATAGCAATCAGCCCCAGCATTTT

size: NA
J: TRBJ1-3
V: TRBV15
D: NA
CDR3: CATSRDRGSGNTIYF
DNA: TGTGCCACCAGCAGAGATCGGGGTTCTGGAAACACCATATATTTT

size: NA
J: TRBJ1-2
V: TRBV7-9
D: TRBD1
CDR3: CASSAPGQEGGGYTF
DNA: TGTGCCAGCAGCGCCCCGGGACAGGAAGGAGGAGGCTACACCTTC

size: many
J: TRBJ2-7
V: TRBV28
D: TRBD2
CDR3: CASSPSGPYEQYF
DNA: TGTGCCAGCAGTCCTAGCGGGCCCTACGAGCAGTACTTC

size: many
J: TRBJ1-5
V: TRBV29-1
D: NA
CDR3: CSVELQANQPQHF
DNA: TGCAGCGTTGAACTCCAGGCCAATCAGCCCCAGCATTTT

size: many
J: TRBJ2-1
V: TRBV27
D: NA
CDR3: CASSFNYEQFF
DNA: TGTGCCAGCAGTTTCAACTATGAGCAGTTCTTC

size: NA
J: TRBJ2-6
V: TRBV6-6
D: NA
CDR3: CASKPQAGSGANVLTF
DNA: TGTGCCAGCAAACCTCAGGCTGGCTCTGGGGCCAACGTCCTGACTTTC

size: many
J: TRBJ2-7
V: TRBV20-1
D: NA
CDR3: CSAFSWDGPMEQYF
DNA: TGCAGTGCTTTTTCTTGGGACGGTCCTATGGAGCAGTACTTC

size: few
J: TRBJ2-7
V: TRBV6-1
D: NA
CDR3: CASSEPPRPPYEQYF
DNA: TGTGCCAGCAGTGAACCCCCCAGACCACCTTACGAGCAGTACTTC

size: NA
J: TRBJ2-1
V: TRBV12-3/TRBV12-4
D: NA
CDR3: CASSSGVREQFF
DNA: TGTGCCAGCAGTTCAGGGGTCCGTGAGCAGTTCTTC

size: NA
J: TRBJ2-5
V: TRBV4-2
D: TRBD1
CDR3: CASARGQGKETKYF
DNA: TGTGCCAGCGCCCGGGGACAGGGAAAAGAGACAAAGTACTTC

size: few
J: TRBJ1-5
V: TRBV20-1
D: NA
CDR3: CSARDSQGGQPQHF
DNA: TGCAGTGCTAGAGATTCCCAGGGCGGGCAGCCCCAGCATTTT

size: NA
J: TRBJ1-2
V: TRBV6-2/TRBV6-3
D: TRBD1
CDR3: CASPGQEYTF
DNA: TGTGCCAGCCCGGGACAGGAATACACCTTC

size: NA
J: TRBJ2-1
V: TRBV30
D: NA
CDR3: CAWTEGTHSYNEQFF
DNA: TGTGCCTGGACAGAAGGGACACACTCCTACAATGAGCAGTTCTTC

size: NA
J: TRBJ2-1
V: TRBV10-2
D: NA
CDR3: CASRGPEVINEQFF
DNA: TGCGCCAGCAGGGGCCCAGAGGTTATTAATGAGCAGTTCTTC

size: NA
J: TRBJ1-1
V: TRBV20-1
D: TRBD1
CDR3: CSAEQGAGNTEAFF
DNA: TGCAGTGCTGAACAGGGGGCTGGGAACACTGAAGCTTTCTTT

size: NA
J: TRBJ2-7
V: TRBV12-3/TRBV12-4
D: NA
CDR3: CASSFQYEQYF
DNA: TGTGCCAGCAGTTTCCAGTACGAGCAGTACTTC

size: NA
J: TRBJ2-6
V: TRBV5-1
D: NA
CDR3: CASSESGRVGANVLTF
DNA: TGCGCCAGCAGTGAGTCGGGTCGGGTCGGGGCCAACGTCCTGACTTTC

size: few
J: TRBJ1-4
V: TRBV5-1
D: NA
CDR3: CASSSGAANEKLFF
DNA: TGCGCCAGCAGCTCCGGGGCGGCTAATGAAAAACTGTTTTTT

size: once
J: TRBJ2-1
V: TRBV20-1
D: NA
CDR3: CSARMRDSQTFNEQFF
DNA: TGCAGTGCTAGAATGAGGGACTCCCAGACCTTTAATGAGCAGTTCTTC

size: many
J: TRBJ2-3
V: TRBV12-3/TRBV12-4
D: TRBD2
CDR3: CASSVAGGGNTQYF
DNA: TGTGCCAGCAGTGTAGCGGGAGGAGGAAATACGCAGTATTTT

size: NA
J: TRBJ1-1
V: TRBV4-1
D: TRBD1
CDR3: CASSQVLQGGTEVFF
DNA: TGCGCCAGCAGCCAAGTTCTACAGGGGGGAACTGAAGTTTTCTTT

size: few
J: TRBJ2-2
V: TRBV27
D: TRBD2
CDR3: CASSSKGTSGTGELFF
DNA: TGTGCCAGCAGTTCAAAGGGGACTAGCGGGACCGGGGAGCTGTTTTTT

size: many
J: TRBJ2-1
V: TRBV9
D: TRBD2
CDR3: CASSVDSGSASYNEQFF
DNA: TGTGCCAGCAGCGTAGATAGCGGGAGTGCTTCTTACAATGAGCAGTTCTTC

size: few
J: TRBJ1-1
V: TRBV29-1
D: NA
CDR3: CSVEDQQKGTEAFF
DNA: TGCAGCGTTGAAGATCAACAGAAAGGCACTGAAGCTTTCTTT

size: NA
J: TRBJ2-5
V: TRBV7-2
D: TRBD2
CDR3: CASSETSGGSWTQYF
DNA: TGTGCCAGCAGTGAAACTAGCGGGGGCTCGTGGACCCAGTACTTC

size: many
J: TRBJ2-1
V: TRBV5-5
D: TRBD1
CDR3: CASEQGNYNEQFF
DNA: TGTGCCAGCGAACAGGGGAACTACAATGAGCAGTTCTTC

size: many
J: TRBJ1-4
V: TRBV29-1
D: NA
CDR3: CSVEGPTKGKLFF
DNA: TGCAGCGTTGAAGGCCCTACCAAAGGGAAACTGTTTTTT

size: few
J: TRBJ2-5
V: TRBV5-1
D: TRBD2
CDR3: CASSAGTSGHEQYF
DNA: TGCGCCAGCAGCGCCGGGACTAGCGGACATGAGCAGTACTTC

size: many
J: TRBJ1-2
V: TRBV12-5
D: NA
CDR3: CASGGGNDYGYTF
DNA: TGTGCTAGTGGGGGGGGCAACGACTATGGCTACACCTTC

size: NA
J: TRBJ2-4
V: TRBV5-6
D: NA
CDR3: CASSFGEGRAKNIQYF
DNA: TGTGCCAGCAGCTTCGGTGAGGGTCGTGCCAAAAACATTCAGTACTTC

size: many
J: TRBJ2-5
V: TRBV12-3/TRBV12-4
D: TRBD2
CDR3: CASSWGLAGGQETQYF
DNA: TGTGCCAGCAGTTGGGGACTAGCGGGGGGACAAGAGACCCAGTACTTC

size: few
J: TRBJ1-5
V: TRBV30
D: NA
CDR3: CAWSGPGENQPQHF
DNA: TGTGCCTGGAGTGGGCCGGGGGAGAATCAGCCCCAGCATTTT

size: NA
J: TRBJ1-1
V: TRBV13
D: NA
CDR3: CASSPGRDTEAFF
DNA: TGTGCCAGCAGTCCCGGGAGGGACACTGAAGCTTTCTTT

size: NA
J: TRBJ2-4
V: TRBV5-1
D: TRBD2
CDR3: CASSFFLAGGSSKNIQYF
DNA: TGCGCCAGCAGCTTCTTCCTAGCGGGAGGATCCTCCAAAAACATTCAGTACTTC

size: few
J: TRBJ2-3
V: TRBV29-1
D: NA
CDR3: CSIGTQYF
DNA: TGCAGCATCGGCACGCAGTATTTT

size: many
J: TRBJ2-7
V: TRBV6-1
D: NA
CDR3: CASNGGRGSYEQYF
DNA: TGTGCCAGCAATGGAGGCAGGGGTTCCTACGAGCAGTACTTC

size: NA
J: TRBJ2-1
V: TRBV21-1
D: NA
CDR3: CASSTTSGRGGERFF
DNA: TGTGCCAGCAGCACGACTAGCGGGAGGGGCGGTGAGCGGTTCTTC

size: few
J: TRBJ2-5
V: TRBV24-1
D: TRBD1
CDR3: CATSEQGVSLETQYF
DNA: TGTGCCACCAGTGAGCAGGGGGTATCACTTGAGACCCAGTACTTC

size: NA
J: TRBJ2-7
V: TRBV27
D: TRBD1
CDR3: CASSSLTGGLTYSYEQYF
DNA: TGTGCCAGCAGTTCCCTGACAGGGGGCCTAACCTACTCCTACGAGCAGTACTTC

size: many
J: TRBJ2-7
V: TRBV7-7
D: TRBD2
CDR3: CASSSLGLAGATEQYF
DNA: TGTGCTAGCAGCTCCCTCGGACTAGCGGGGGCTACGGAGCAGTACTTC

size: NA
J: TRBJ2-7
V: TRBV29-1
D: NA
CDR3: CSVGERGGYEQYF
DNA: TGCAGCGTGGGGGAGAGGGGGGGTTACGAGCAGTACTTC

size: many
J: TRBJ2-3
V: TRBV20-1
D: NA
CDR3: CSARDSPDTQYF
DNA: TGCAGTGCTCGGGACTCACCAGATACGCAGTATTTT

size: few
J: TRBJ1-1
V: TRBV5-5
D: NA
CDR3: CASSSQTGNTEAFF
DNA: TGTGCCAGCAGCTCGCAGACAGGGAACACTGAAGCTTTCTTT

size: many
J: TRBJ2-7
V: TRBV6-1
D: NA
CDR3: CASSVTVLSEQYF
DNA: TGTGCCAGCAGTGTAACCGTTCTCAGCGAGCAGTACTTC

size: many
J: TRBJ1-1
V: TRBV5-1
D: TRBD1
CDR3: CASSSRTGREEAFF
DNA: TGCGCCAGCAGCTCTAGGACAGGGCGTGAGGAAGCTTTCTTT

size: many
J: TRBJ1-2
V: TRBV24-1
D: TRBD1
CDR3: CATSGQQGNYGYTF
DNA: TGTGCCACCAGTGGCCAACAGGGGAACTATGGCTACACCTTC

size: NA
J: TRBJ1-2
V: TRBV9
D: NA
CDR3: CASSPRLGYTF
DNA: TGTGCCAGCAGCCCCCGTCTTGGCTACACCTTC

size: few
J: TRBJ1-5
V: TRBV28
D: NA
CDR3: CASSLWGLGREGNQPQHF
DNA: TGTGCCAGCAGTTTATGGGGCTTGGGGAGGGAAGGCAATCAGCCCCAGCATTTT

size: NA
J: TRBJ1-5
V: TRBV20-1
D: NA
CDR3: CSARDTRLGSNQPQHF
DNA: TGCAGTGCTAGAGATACGAGGTTGGGAAGCAATCAGCCCCAGCATTTT

size: many
J: TRBJ2-5
V: TRBV12-3/TRBV12-4
D: TRBD2
CDR3: CASSLPSGGVTQYF
DNA: TGTGCCAGCAGTTTACCTAGCGGGGGGGTGACCCAGTACTTC

size: NA
J: TRBJ1-6
V: TRBV6-2/TRBV6-3
D: NA
CDR3: CASSSEPPDLHF
DNA: TGTGCCAGCAGTTCGGAACCCCCCGACCTCCACTTT

size: many
J: TRBJ2-3
V: TRBV29-1
D: TRBD2
CDR3: CSVSSGGPTDTQYF
DNA: TGCAGCGTTTCGTCGGGGGGGCCGACAGATACGCAGTATTTT